Listed below are T cell receptor beta chains from one sample, sequenced in a study of T-cell reconstitution after alpha-beta-depleted transplantation in children. TCRdb reprocessed the PCR reads via MiXCR and lists one record per CDR3 protein. Among some 590,000 distinct CDR3 sequences, over 9.5% were seen once, and the ten largest hold roughly 4%. This material consisted of PBMCs from the stem cell graft donor, taken from the stem cell graft. The receptors shown here come from a human donor who donated a stem cell graft to a child with acute myeloid leukemia. The CDR3 runs from the conserved cysteine through the conserved F or W. A D gene is named only where the DNA matches it firmly. Clone size, where shown, is once, few, many, or a class for clones that have expanded.

TRBJ1-2 few TRBV29-1 NA TGCAGCGTTGATTCCAGGGGTGGCTACACCTTC CSVDSRGGYTF
TRBJ2-3 NA TRBV5-1 NA TGCGCCAGCAGCTTACTGGGACAAAGGGTTTCAGATACGCAGTATTTT CASSLLGQRVSDTQYF
TRBJ2-3 many TRBV29-1 NA TGCAGCGCTGCACCAATTTTGACAGATACGCAGTATTTT CSAAPILTDTQYF
TRBJ2-1 NA TRBV2 NA TGTGCCAGCAGTGAAGGGCCGGCAGAGCAGTTCTTC CASSEGPAEQFF
TRBJ2-1 few TRBV7-3 NA TGTGCCAGCAGCGCCACTAGCAACTATGAGCAGTTCTTC CASSATSNYEQFF
TRBJ2-3 once TRBV12-3/TRBV12-4 TRBD2 TGTACCAGCAGTCTCCCTGCGGGAGGAAGACGCCACGCCGGAGATACGCAGTATTTT CTSSLPAGGRRHAGDTQYF
TRBJ2-2 many TRBV5-1 NA TGCGCCAGCAGCTCAGGGACCAGGAACACCGGGGAGCTGTTTTTT CASSSGTRNTGELFF
TRBJ1-1 few TRBV6-2/TRBV6-3 TRBD1 TGTGCCAGCAGTCGACCGACTGACAGGGATCTTCAAGACACTGAAGCTTTCTTT CASSRPTDRDLQDTEAFF
TRBJ2-7 NA TRBV6-2/TRBV6-3 TRBD2 TGTGCCAGCATTCGAAAGCGGGGCTACGAGCAGTACTTC CASIRKRGYEQYF
TRBJ2-1 NA TRBV12-5 NA TGTGCTAGTGGTCTTCAGGGATGGGTCAATGAGCAGTTCTTC CASGLQGWVNEQFF
TRBJ2-5 few TRBV6-5 TRBD1 TGTGCCAGCCATGACAGGGAGAAAGAGACCCAGTACTTC CASHDREKETQYF
TRBJ2-3 few TRBV12-3/TRBV12-4 NA TGTGCCAGCAGTGCCCTCAGGGATACAGATACGCAGTATTTT CASSALRDTDTQYF
TRBJ2-7 NA TRBV19 NA TGTGCCAGTAGTATAGACGCCGACAGAGACGAGCAGTACTTC CASSIDADRDEQYF
TRBJ2-4 NA TRBV20-1 NA TGCAGTGCTAGACCCCCGGGACGTACAGCCAAAAACATTCAGTACTTC CSARPPGRTAKNIQYF
TRBJ2-4 NA TRBV29-1 TRBD2 TGCAGCGTCCTCCTGACTAGCGGTAAAAACATTCAGTACTTC CSVLLTSGKNIQYF
TRBJ2-3 many TRBV6-2/TRBV6-3 TRBD2 TGTGCCAGCGAGGGACTAGCGGGTACTAGCACAGATACGCAGTATTTT CASEGLAGTSTDTQYF
TRBJ1-1 many TRBV7-9 NA TGTGCCAGCAGCTTAGTAGGAGAGAACACTGAAGCTTTCTTT CASSLVGENTEAFF
TRBJ2-5 NA TRBV20-1 NA TGCAGTGCTGGGGCACAGTTTGCAGAGACCCAGTACTTC CSAGAQFAETQYF
TRBJ2-7 NA TRBV7-9 NA TGTGCCAGCAGCTTTTCGGGCCGATCCTACGAGCAGTACTTC CASSFSGRSYEQYF
TRBJ1-5 many TRBV6-5 NA TGTGCCAGCAGTTACAGGGGTTTAAGCAATCAGCCCCAGCATTTT CASSYRGLSNQPQHF
TRBJ2-3 NA TRBV7-8 TRBD1 TGTGCCAGCAGCTTCCGGGCTCAGCAGGGGGCAGATACGCAGTATTTT CASSFRAQQGADTQYF
TRBJ2-5 many TRBV20-1 NA TGCAGTGCTTCACAGGGCCTCGGGACCCAGTACTTC CSASQGLGTQYF
TRBJ2-7 NA TRBV30 NA TGTGCCTGGAGTCCCGACTACGAGCAGTACTTC CAWSPDYEQYF
TRBJ1-2 few TRBV20-1 NA TGCAGTGCCCCCCCCGGGGGTACTAACTATGGCTACACCTTC CSAPPGGTNYGYTF
TRBJ2-7 NA TRBV20-1 TRBD2 TGCAGTGCTAAGACGGGGCTAGCGGGAGGATCCTACGAGCAGTACTTC CSAKTGLAGGSYEQYF
TRBJ1-2 NA TRBV6-6 NA TGTGCCAGCAGTTACGGGCAGGGAGCTGGCTACACCTTC CASSYGQGAGYTF
TRBJ2-1 many TRBV29-1 TRBD2 TGCAGCGTTGACGGGGGGAGCTCCTACAATGAGCAGTTCTTC CSVDGGSSYNEQFF
TRBJ1-5 many TRBV19 NA TGTGCCAGTAGTATACGAGGCAGCAATCAGCCCCAGCATTTT CASSIRGSNQPQHF
TRBJ1-3 NA TRBV28 TRBD1 TGTGCCAGCAGTTCGACGGACAGGGGTGGAAACACCATATATTTT CASSSTDRGGNTIYF
TRBJ1-1 few TRBV5-1 TRBD1 TGCGCCAGCAGTTCTCCGGGACAGGGTGAAGCTTTCTTT CASSSPGQGEAFF
TRBJ2-2 NA TRBV11-2 NA TGTGCCAGCAGCTTACCCTCCCCACGGGAGAAGATGGAGCGGAACACCGGGGAGCTGTTTTTT CASSLPSPREKMERNTGELFF
TRBJ2-1 NA TRBV20-1 TRBD2 TGCAGTGCTAGAGATCGATATTCCGGGACTAGCGGCCTTGGTGAGCAGTTCTTC CSARDRYSGTSGLGEQFF
TRBJ2-1 NA TRBV12-3/TRBV12-4 NA TGTGCCAGCAGGGTAGGCTCGATTGAGCAGTTCTTC CASRVGSIEQFF
TRBJ2-5 few TRBV20-1 NA TGCAGTGCTGGGGAGGACCAAGAGACCCAGTACTTC CSAGEDQETQYF
TRBJ2-1 NA TRBV4-3 TRBD2 TGCGCCAGCAGCCAGGCTAGCGGGATAAGAAGTGAGCAGTTCTTC CASSQASGIRSEQFF
TRBJ2-3 NA TRBV10-3 NA TGTGCCATCAGGGACAGAAGCCGCGGGGAGGCAGATACGCAGTATTTT CAIRDRSRGEADTQYF
TRBJ2-1 few TRBV5-1 NA TGCGCCAGCAGCTTCTTAGCGGACAATGAGCAGTTCTTC CASSFLADNEQFF
TRBJ2-2 NA TRBV20-1 NA TGCAGTGCTCCCTTGGTGACAAAGAACACCGGGGAGCTGTTTTTT CSAPLVTKNTGELFF
TRBJ2-7 many TRBV11-2 NA TGTGCCAGCTTCCCTTTGACAGGCCCCATTGGGGAGCAGTACTTC CASFPLTGPIGEQYF
TRBJ2-3 many TRBV7-7 NA TGTGCTAGCAGCTTAGCTGGACGGCTCACAGATACGCAGTATTTT CASSLAGRLTDTQYF